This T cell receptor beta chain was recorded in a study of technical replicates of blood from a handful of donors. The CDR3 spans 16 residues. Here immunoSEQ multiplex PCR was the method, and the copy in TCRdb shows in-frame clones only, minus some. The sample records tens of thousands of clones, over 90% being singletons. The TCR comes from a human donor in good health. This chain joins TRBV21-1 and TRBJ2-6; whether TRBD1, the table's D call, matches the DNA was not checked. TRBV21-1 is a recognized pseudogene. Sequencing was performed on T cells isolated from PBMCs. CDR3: CASRTGLSSGANVLTF. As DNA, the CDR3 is TGTGCCAGCAGGACAGGGCTCTCATCTGGGGCCAACGTCCTGACTTTC.